One sample yielded the 7 T cell receptor beta chains listed below, sequenced in a study of blood T cell repertoires in COVID-19 (dated by TCRdb to 2018 to 2021). The library was produced with the immunoSEQ multiplex PCR assay. Drawn from immuneACCESS, this table holds only the in-frame rearrangements with V and J called that TCRdb kept. Clones are partly lost; checked studies trace under half to an unresolved V gene and leave the rest unexplained. Present in this sample are around 88,000 clones, roughly 90% of which were seen just once. The leading ten clones occupy about 2.9% of the sample. Sequencing was performed on peripheral blood. The origin of the receptors is a woman of 80 years or more with acute or convalescent COVID-19.

V gene TRBV18 combines with J gene TRBJ1-5, with D possibly TRBD1 on 6 matching bases. The V gene's germline CDR1 is KGHSH and CDR2 LQKENI. Trimming removed 3 bases from V and 4 bases from J, with 13 bases in between. The CDR3 extends over 15 amino acids. CDR3 loop: CASSPAGGQNQPQHF. The CDR3, as DNA: TGTGCCAGCTCACCCGCCGGGGGGCAGAATCAGCCCCAGCATTTT.

The rearrangement links TRBV6-2 or TRBV6-3 to TRBJ1-4; no reliable D call. Germline loops: CDR1 MNHEY, CDR2 SVGEGT. V lost 2 bases and J lost 2, with 12 bases in between. The CDR3 runs to 16 residues. CDR3 residues: CASSYEIGETNEKLFF. The CDR3, as DNA: TGTGCCAGCAGTTACGAAATCGGGGAGACTAATGAAAAACTGTTTTTT.

J is TRBJ1-4 and V is TRBV19, with 7 bases that match TRBD1. CDR1 and CDR2 from the germline V gene are LNHDA and SQIVND (reference sequence). This CDR3 is built from 16 residues. V shed 6 bases and J 6 bases; nucleotides not matched to a gene: 13. The CDR3 DNA reads TGTGCCAGTAGCCGTAGCGGAGGGGGCGCTTATGAAAAACTGTTTTTT. Translating gives CASSRSGGGAYEKLFF.

This clone was seen at least ten times. The V and J genes are TRBV9 and TRBJ1-1; 7 bases are shared with TRBD1. Germline V gene data show CDR1 as SGDLS and CDR2 as YYNGEE. This CDR3 has 14 amino acids. The ends lost 0 bases at V and 4 bases at J; junction bases unmatched: 3. The CDR3 is CASSVGPGGTEAFF. The CDR3 coding sequence is TGTGCCAGCAGCGTAGGGCCAGGGGGCACTGAAGCTTTCTTT.

The rearrangement uses TRBV7-6 and TRBJ1-5; D not resolved. Germline CDR1 is SGHVS and CDR2 is FNYEAQ. V lost 2 bases and J lost 4, with 6 bases in between. The CDR3 contains 13 residues. The chain's CDR3 is CASSLFTNQPQHF. CDR3 nucleotides: TGTGCCAGCAGCTTATTCACAAATCAGCCCCAGCATTTT.

The chain employs TRBV11-2 and TRBJ1-1, with D hard to call. With 5 bases removed from V and 0 bases from J, the gap between germline ends came to 7 bases. The CDR3 runs to 13 residues. In germline, CDR1 is SGHAT, CDR2 FQNNGV. In DNA, the CDR3 is TGTGCCAGCAGCCGCACAGTGAACACTGAAGCTTTCTTT. Residues: CASSRTVNTEAFF.

The chain couples TRBV6-5 to TRBJ1-1; TRBD1 aligns across 7 bases. V trimming: 5 bases; J trimming: 4 bases; junction bases outside the gene matches: 4. The CDR3 covers 13 residues. Per the germline V gene, CDR1 is MNHEY and CDR2 is SVGAGI. The CDR3 nucleotides read TGTGCCAGCAGTACGGGACAGATCACTGAAGCTTTCTTT. It yields the protein CASSTGQITEAFF.